Listed below are T cell receptor beta chains from one sample, sequenced in a study of vaccination effects on CD4 cells after COVID-19. Clones were sequenced by immunoSEQ multiplex PCR, and TCRdb holds only the in-frame ones, with some missing. The repertoire holds roughly 20,000 clones, with roughly 72% as singletons. No antigen has been assigned to these receptors. The material sequenced was CD4+ T cells from PBMCs cultured with HCoV-NL63 spike peptides, taken after COVID-19 vaccination. These receptors were taken from a human donor who received a COVID-19 vaccine. Both conserved end residues are part of each CDR3. D genes are given only for firm matches. Expanded clones are given a class, and other clones once, few, many or no size at all.

clone_size	v_call	j_call	cdr3_length	d_call	cdr3_nt	cdr3_aa
-	TRBV4-2	TRBJ2-3	16	TRBD2	TGTGCCAGCAGCCAAGAAGCTGGCGGGGGGGCAGATACGCAGTATTTT	CASSQEAGGGADTQYF
-	TRBV5-3	TRBJ1-2	14	-	TGTGCCAGAAGCTACGGGGTAATCGGGAGTGGCTACACCTTC	CARSYGVIGSGYTF
-	TRBV5-5	TRBJ2-3	17	TRBD2	TGTGCCAGCAGCTTATTTTCTGGGACTAGCGGCACAGATACGCAGTATTTT	CASSLFSGTSGTDTQYF
-	TRBV18	TRBJ1-6	15	TRBD1	TGTGCCAGCTCACCCGGGACAGGGGATAATTCACCCCTCCACTTT	CASSPGTGDNSPLHF
few	TRBV6-5	TRBJ2-7	12	-	TGTGCCAGCATGTCCGGATCCTACGAGCAGTACTTC	CASMSGSYEQYF
-	TRBV12-3/TRBV12-4	TRBJ1-2	13	-	TGTGCCAGCAGTTCAAGGGTTTTGGATGGCTACACCTTC	CASSSRVLDGYTF
-	TRBV11-2	TRBJ2-2	15	TRBD2	TGTGCCAGCAGCCGACTAGCGGGAAATACCGGGGAGCTGTTTTTT	CASSRLAGNTGELFF
-	TRBV5-6	TRBJ1-6	16	TRBD1	TGTGCCAGCAGCTCTCCAGGGGGCTCCTATAATTCACCCCTCCACTTT	CASSSPGGSYNSPLHF
-	TRBV19	TRBJ1-5	19	-	TGTGCCAGTAGTATTAAGGGGGGATCGCGAGAGGGGAGGACTCAGCCCCAGCATTTT	CASSIKGGSREGRTQPQHF
-	TRBV13	TRBJ2-2	14	TRBD1	TGTGCCAGCAGCGCGGACAGGGTATTCGGGGAGCTGTTTTTT	CASSADRVFGELFF
-	TRBV6-5	TRBJ2-7	16	TRBD2	TGTGCCAGCAGTTACTCCTCCGGGGGGGCCCCGAGGGAGCAGTACTTC	CASSYSSGGAPREQYF
-	TRBV5-1	TRBJ2-4	14	-	TGCGCCAGCAGTTGGGGACAAGGCAAAAACATTCAGTACTTC	CASSWGQGKNIQYF
-	TRBV27	TRBJ2-1	16	TRBD2	TGTGCCAGCAGTTTGTCGGGACTAGCGGGTTACAATGAGCAGTTCTTC	CASSLSGLAGYNEQFF
-	TRBV25-1	TRBJ2-7	12	-	TGTGCCAGCAGTGAACAGGGCTACGAGCAGTACTTC	CASSEQGYEQYF
-	TRBV3-1/TRBV3-2	TRBJ1-2	14	-	TGTGCCAGCAGCCAAGCCGCCAGGGACTATGGCTACACCTTC	CASSQAARDYGYTF
-	TRBV18	TRBJ2-2	15	-	TGTGCCAGCTCACCACCGGGGACTCCCACCGGGGAGCTGTTTTTT	CASSPPGTPTGELFF
once	TRBV5-1	TRBJ1-6	17	-	TGCGCCAGCAGCTTGGTTGGGGACCGCTCCTATAATTCACCCCTCCACTTT	CASSLVGDRSYNSPLHF
-	TRBV7-9	TRBJ2-3	15	-	TGTGCCAGCAGCCGCCTGAGGGGTCCCACAGATACGCAGTATTTT	CASSRLRGPTDTQYF
-	TRBV3-1/TRBV3-2	TRBJ1-1	13	-	TGTGCCAGCAGACAAGGCCGGGGCACTGAAGCTTTCTTT	CASRQGRGTEAFF
-	TRBV29-1	TRBJ1-5	13	TRBD1	TGCAGCGCTGCCGGGACAGGGCGACAGCCCCAGCATTTT	CSAAGTGRQPQHF
-	TRBV10-3	TRBJ1-2	13	-	TGTGCCATCAGTGATCGCGACAGCTATGGCTACACCTTC	CAISDRDSYGYTF
-	TRBV27	TRBJ2-4	17	TRBD1	TGTGCCAGCAGTTTAGGGACCGGGACAGGGAGAGAAAACATTCAGTACTTC	CASSLGTGTGRENIQYF
-	TRBV5-4	TRBJ2-6	16	TRBD2	TGTGCCAGCAACTTGCGGGGGGACTCTGGGGCCAACGTCCTGACTTTC	CASNLRGDSGANVLTF
-	TRBV4-1	TRBJ2-1	14	TRBD2	TGCGCCAGCAGCCTTCTAGCGGCCTACAATGAGCAGTTCTTC	CASSLLAAYNEQFF
few	TRBV3-1/TRBV3-2	TRBJ2-7	14	TRBD2	TGTGCCAGCAGCCAGCTAGCGGGTTCCTACGAGCAGTACTTC	CASSQLAGSYEQYF
-	TRBV7-8	TRBJ1-1	15	TRBD1	TGTGCCAGCAGCTTCTCGGACAGGAGGAACACTGAAGCTTTCTTT	CASSFSDRRNTEAFF
-	TRBV7-9	TRBJ1-4	15	-	TGTGCCAGCAGTTCCTGGGGGGCAACTAATGAAAAACTGTTTTTT	CASSSWGATNEKLFF
-	TRBV25-1	TRBJ2-7	11	-	TGTGCCAGCAGTGAGTCCTACGAGCAGTACTTC	CASSESYEQYF